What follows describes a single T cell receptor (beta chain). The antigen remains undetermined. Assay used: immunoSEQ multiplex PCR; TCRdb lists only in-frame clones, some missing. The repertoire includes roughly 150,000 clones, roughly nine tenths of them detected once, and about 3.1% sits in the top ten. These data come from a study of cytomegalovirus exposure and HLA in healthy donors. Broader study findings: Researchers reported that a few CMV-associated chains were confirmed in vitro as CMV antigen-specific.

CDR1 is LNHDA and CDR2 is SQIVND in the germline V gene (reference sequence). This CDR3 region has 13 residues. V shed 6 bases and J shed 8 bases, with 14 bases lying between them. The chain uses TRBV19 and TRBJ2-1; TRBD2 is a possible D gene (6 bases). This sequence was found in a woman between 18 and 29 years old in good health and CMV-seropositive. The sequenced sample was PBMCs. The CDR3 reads CASRGYRRDEQFF. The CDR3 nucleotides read TGTGCCAGTAGGGGCTATAGGAGGGATGAGCAGTTCTTC.